One sample yielded the 32 T cell receptor beta chains listed below, sequenced in a study of blood T cell repertoires in COVID-19. Method: immunoSEQ multiplex PCR; TCRdb's copy keeps in-frame clones and lacks some. The repertoire consists of about 350,000 clones, with 88% occurring once and the leading ten covering 5.5% to 7.5%. The sequenced material came from peripheral blood. The receptors derive from an older woman with COVID-19, enrolled during active disease.

In DNA form, the CDR3 reads TGCGCCAGCAGCTCCCCTGGGCGGGGGACTGAAGCTTTCTTT. This gives the protein CASSSPGRGTEAFF. The rearrangement links TRBV4-1 to TRBJ1-1, with D possibly TRBD1 on 5 matching bases. Trimming shortened V by 5 bases and J by 5 bases, and 15 bases separated the two germline ends. Germline assignment: CDR1 MGHRA and CDR2 YSYEKL. CDR3 length equals 14 residues.

The chain uses TRBV4-3 and TRBJ2-3; D is perhaps TRBD2 (5 bases). The V end lost 3 bases, the J end lost 4 bases, and 14 bases lay between the germline ends. Germline assignment: CDR1 LGHNA and CDR2 YSLEER. This CDR3 region has 15 residues. CDR3: CASSHISPGADTQYF. CDR3 DNA sequence: TGCGCCAGCAGCCATATCTCCCCCGGGGCAGATACGCAGTATTTT.

The chain's CDR3 is CASSERPPGTQYF. In nucleotides, the CDR3 is TGTGCCAGCAGTGAACGCCCCCCGGGTACGCAGTATTTT. The rearrangement uses TRBV12-3 or TRBV12-4 and TRBJ2-3; the D is unclear. Trimming pared 5 bases from V and 8 bases from J, leaving 14 bases between. The CDR3 contains 13 residues.

The rearrangement joins TRBV12-3 or TRBV12-4 to TRBJ2-7; TRBD2 matches 12 bases. The CDR3 contains 13 residues. J lost 6 bases, V lost 6 bases, and 3 bases had no gene match. The chain's CDR3 is CASSSLAGGEQYF. The CDR3 DNA reads TGTGCCAGCAGCTCACTAGCGGGGGGCGAGCAGTACTTC.

J is TRBJ2-7 and V is TRBV20-1; weak D call: TRBD2 (6 bases). The CDR3 is 11 residues long. The V gene lost 7 bases and the J gene lost 7 bases, with 14 bases spanning the gap. From germline, CDR1 is DFQATT and CDR2 SNEGSKA (reference sequence). DNA for the CDR3: TGCAGTGTTATGCCCGGAGGGGAGCAGTACTTC. Translated: CSVMPGGEQYF.

The chain is built from TRBV5-1 and TRBJ2-7; TRBD2 aligns across 11 bases. The J segment lost 1 base and the V segment lost 1 base, leaving 4 bases of the junction unmatched. Germline V gives CDR1 SGHRS, CDR2 YFSETQ. The CDR3 covers 16 residues. CDR3 bases: TGCGCCAGCAGCTTGCAGCTAGCGGGGGGATCCTACGAGCAGTACTTC. Residues: CASSLQLAGGSYEQYF. Filled out from reference TRBV5-1 and TRBJ2-7, the complete variable domain reads KAGVTQTPRYLIKTRGQQVTLSCSPISGHRSVSWYQQTPGQGLQFLFEYFSETQRNKGNFPGRFSGRQFSNSRSEMNVSTLELGDSALYLCASSLQLAGGSYEQYFGPGTRLTVT.

The CDR3 DNA follows: TGTGCCAGCAGCTCCTCACAGGGACCACAAGAGACCCAGTACTTC. Translated: CASSSSQGPQETQYF. The rearrangement links TRBV11-3 to TRBJ2-5, with D perhaps TRBD1 (6 bases). Germline loops: CDR1 SGHNT, CDR2 YENEEA. V gave up 4 bases and J gave up 2 bases, with 14 bases separating them. This CDR3 region has 15 residues.

V and J are TRBV5-1 and TRBJ1-5; D perhaps matches TRBD1 (5 bases). Trimming took 4 bases from V and 1 from J, leaving 9 bases between them. Germline V gene sequence: CDR1 SGHRS, CDR2 YFSETQ. The CDR3 is 14 residues long. The CDR3 DNA reads as TGCGCCAGCAGCCCGACAGTAAGCAATCAGCCCCAGCATTTT. Translated, it gives CASSPTVSNQPQHF.

The chain has TRBV7-9 and TRBJ2-7; possibly TRBD1 for D (6 bases). The CDR3 consists of 14 residues. Trimming took off 2 bases at V and 4 bases at J, with 12 bases between the two ends. CDR1 SEHNR and CDR2 FQNEAQ come from the germline V gene (reference sequence). The CDR3, as DNA: TGTGCCAGCAGCTTAACGGACAGAGGTTACGAGCAGTACTTC. Translated, it gives CASSLTDRGYEQYF.

The rearrangement links TRBV2 to TRBJ1-6; 10 bases map to TRBD1. The V gene end was trimmed by 5 bases and the J gene end by 10 bases; junction bases not matched to a gene: 8. The CDR3 consists of 15 residues. Germline CDR1 SNHLY, CDR2 FYNNEI. CDR3 residues: CASSPQGTGASPLHF. DNA for the CDR3: TGTGCCAGCAGTCCTCAGGGGACAGGGGCGTCACCCCTCCACTTT.

The rearrangement joins TRBV28 to TRBJ2-2; TRBD1 agrees at 7 bases. The CDR3 has 13 residues. The V gene's germline CDR1 is MDHEN and CDR2 SYDVKM. V shed 5 bases and J 13 bases; nucleotides not matched to a gene: 10. This CDR3 reads CASSMTGPTGLFF. The CDR3 DNA reads as TGTGCCAGCAGTATGACAGGGCCCACGGGGCTGTTTTTT.

This clone is a singleton in its sample. This rearrangement joins TRBV3-1 (or the pseudogene TRBV3-2) to TRBJ2-1; 8 bases are shared with TRBD1. The CDR3 has 16 amino acids. Germline values: CDR1 LGHDT, CDR2 YNNKEL (reference sequence). Trimming at V came to 5 bases and at J to 4 bases, leaving 10 bases not matched to a gene. CDR3 DNA sequence: TGTGCCAGCAGCTCAGTCCGGGGACAGGCGTACAATGAGCAGTTCTTC. The encoded protein is CASSSVRGQAYNEQFF.

Details on this clone: In the same sample, other DNA sequences code for this CDR3. The chain combines TRBV6-5 with TRBJ1-1; weak D call: TRBD1 (6 bases). The CDR3 sequence is 13 residues long. V lost 4 bases and J 1 base, leaving 7 bases between the germline ends. The germline V gene has CDR1 MNHEY and CDR2 SVGAGI. Here the CDR3 DNA reads TGTGCCAGCAGTTCGACAGGGAACACTGAAGCTTTCTTT. Translating gives CASSSTGNTEAFF.

This rearrangement joins TRBV6-5 to TRBJ1-4; D gene ambiguous. The CDR3 covers 12 residues. V dropped 10 bases and J dropped 6 bases, with 12 bases sitting between them. Germline CDR1 and CDR2: MNHEY and SVGAGI. The CDR3 is CATLSLDEKLFF. The CDR3 DNA reads TGTGCCACCCTGAGCTTGGATGAAAAACTGTTTTTT.

This clone came up once. The V gene is TRBV11-2, the J gene TRBJ1-1, with D tentatively TRBD1 (5 bases). CDR1 and CDR2 from the germline V gene are SGHAT and FQNNGV. V lost 2 bases and J lost 4, with 11 bases in between. The CDR3 extends over 14 amino acids. CDR3 residues: CASSLQGGGTEAFF. CDR3 nucleotides: TGTGCCAGCAGCTTACAGGGAGGCGGCACTGAAGCTTTCTTT.

The chain is built from TRBV7-6 and TRBJ2-7, with 11 bases lining up with TRBD1. The V segment lost 1 base and the J segment 4 bases; nucleotides outside the gene matches: 6. Germline V gene data show CDR1 as SGHVS and CDR2 as FNYEAQ. The CDR3 sequence is 16 residues long. The CDR3 bases are TGTGCCAGCAGCTTAGGGGGCGGGACAGGGGGATACGAGCAGTACTTC. Translated: CASSLGGGTGGYEQYF.

The gene calls are TRBV11-3 and TRBJ2-3; TRBD2 matches at 12 bases. The V and J ends lost 4 bases and 6 bases, in that order; junction bases with no gene match: 5. CDR3 length: 15 residues. CDR1 and CDR2 from the germline V gene are SGHNT and YENEEA. CDR3 coding DNA: TGTGCCAGCAGCTCCACGACTAGCGGGGGCGATACGCAGTATTTT. It codes for CASSSTTSGGDTQYF.

J is TRBJ1-4 and V is TRBV5-1; 9 bases agree with TRBD1. Germline V gene sequence: CDR1 SGHRS, CDR2 YFSETQ. The CDR3 has 16 residues. Trimming removed 3 bases from V and 8 bases from J; junction bases left unmatched: 11. DNA of the CDR3: TGCGCCAGCAGCTCAGGGACAGGGATTGGTAGGGAAAAACTGTTTTTT. Translating gives CASSSGTGIGREKLFF.

This clone was seen only a few times. The chain combines TRBV11-2 with TRBJ1-1, with a possible D match to TRBD1 (6 bases). Germline V gives CDR1 SGHAT, CDR2 FQNNGV. CDR3 length equals 14 residues. Trimming removed 5 bases at V and 5 bases at J, with 15 bases between. The chain's CDR3 is CASSTRQDRTEAFF. The CDR3 region has the DNA TGTGCCAGCAGCACGCGACAGGATAGGACTGAAGCTTTCTTT.

The chain uses TRBV4-1 and TRBJ1-6, with D perhaps matching TRBD1 (6 bases). Trimming stripped 0 bases from V and 11 bases from J, with 17 bases between. CDR3 length: 16 amino acids. Germline V lookup: CDR1 MGHRA, CDR2 YSYEKL. For the CDR3, the DNA is TGCGCCAGCAGCCAAGATCGGGCACAGGGCGGACCACCCCTCCACTTT. Translated, it gives CASSQDRAQGGPPLHF.

V and J are TRBV18 and TRBJ2-5; TRBD2 aligns across 9 bases. Germline values: CDR1 KGHSH, CDR2 LQKENI. CDR3 length equals 15 residues. V shed 6 bases, J shed 4 bases, and the junction held 9 bases outside the gene matches. The CDR3 spells CASSQTSGARETQYF. The CDR3, as DNA: TGTGCCAGCTCGCAGACTAGCGGAGCACGAGAGACCCAGTACTTC.

This chain connects TRBV29-1 to TRBJ2-7, with D tentatively TRBD2 (5 bases). The V gene lost 6 bases and the J gene lost 4 bases, with 19 bases spanning the gap. The CDR3 covers 14 residues. Per the germline V gene, CDR1 is SQVTM and CDR2 is ANQGSEA. The DNA for the CDR3 is TGCAGCGTACGAATCGGGATTCGGGGTTACGAGCAGTACTTC. It translates to CSVRIGIRGYEQYF.

The genes are TRBV2 and TRBJ2-4, with D tentatively TRBD2 (5 bases). This CDR3 comprises 12 residues. V gave up 5 bases and J gave up 11 bases, with 13 bases separating them. Germline-derived CDR1 and CDR2 are SNHLY and FYNNEI. DNA for the CDR3: TGTGCCAGCAGTACTAGGGATGGGCTTCAGTACTTC. Translating it yields CASSTRDGLQYF.

The chain joins TRBV19 to TRBJ1-2; 12 positions match TRBD1. CDR1 and CDR2 from the germline V gene are LNHDA and SQIVND (reference sequence). This CDR3 comprises 15 residues. The junction had 11 bases not matched to a gene; V was cut back by 8 bases and J by 7 bases. The CDR3 DNA reads as TGTGCCAGTTGGGGTATGGGACAGGGGGCCGGTGGCTACACCTTC. Its protein product is CASWGMGQGAGGYTF. Full variable domain (remainder filled in from reference TRBV19 and TRBJ1-2): DGGITQSPKYLFRKEGQNVTLSCEQNLNHDAMYWYRQDPGQGLRLIYYSQIVNDFQKGDIAEGYSVSREKKESFPLTVTSAQKNPTAFYLCASWGMGQGAGGYTFGSGTRLTVV.

This chain joins TRBV12-3 or TRBV12-4 and TRBJ2-7, with a weak D call TRBD2 (5 bases). V was clipped by 7 bases and J by 4 bases, with 14 bases between them. CDR3 length equals 13 residues. The CDR3 nucleotides read TGTGCCAGCACCCGAGGGTTGGTTTACGAGCAGTACTTC. Translating it yields CASTRGLVYEQYF.

The rearrangement links TRBV30 to TRBJ1-2; 10 positions match TRBD1. Germline lookup yields CDR1 GTSNPN and CDR2 SVGIG (reference sequence). There are 13 residues in the CDR3. The junction had 6 bases not matched to a gene; V was cut back by 5 bases and J by 6 bases. The CDR3 sequence is CAWRQGARDGYTF. DNA of the CDR3: TGTGCCTGGCGACAGGGGGCGCGAGATGGCTACACCTTC.

This chain uses TRBV11-3 with TRBJ1-1; D gene uncertain. The CDR3 has 13 amino acids. Trimming removed 6 bases from V and 3 bases from J, with 11 bases in between. The germline V gene has CDR1 SGHNT and CDR2 YENEEA. The CDR3 DNA sequence: TGTGCCAGCAGGAACAGTTGGGACACTGAAGCTTTCTTT. This gives the protein CASRNSWDTEAFF.

This clone was observed a handful of times. The chain carries TRBV15 and TRBJ1-2, with 10 bases fitting TRBD1. V lost 5 bases to trimming and J lost 4 bases; unmatched junction nucleotides: 7. The CDR3 has 15 amino acids. CDR1 LNHNV and CDR2 YYDKDF come from the germline V gene (reference sequence). The CDR3 spells CATSRPDRGTYGYTF. The CDR3 DNA is TGTGCCACCAGCCGCCCGGACAGGGGGACCTATGGCTACACCTTC.

This clone has a handful of counts. This chain uses TRBV12-3 or TRBV12-4 with TRBJ1-2; the D is unclear. The CDR3 spans 13 residues. With 3 bases removed from V and 8 bases from J, the gap between germline ends came to 13 bases. The CDR3 DNA sequence: TGTGCCAGCAGTTTTAATAAGCTTTGGGGCTACACCTTC. This encodes CASSFNKLWGYTF.

This chain links TRBV4-1 with TRBJ1-1; D uncertain. Germline V gene data show CDR1 as MGHRA and CDR2 as YSYEKL. Trimming removed 4 bases at V and 8 bases at J, with 20 bases between. This CDR3 has 15 residues. The CDR3 DNA reads TGCGCCAGCAGCCCCCCCTCATCGATGGGCAGGGAAGCTTTCTTT. This gives the protein CASSPPSSMGREAFF.

This chain connects TRBV5-1 to TRBJ1-1; TRBD1 agrees at 8 bases. There are 13 residues in the CDR3. The germline V gene encodes CDR1 SGHRS and CDR2 YFSETQ. J gave up 11 bases and V 1 base, and 7 bases lay outside the gene matches. CDR3 region: CASSLTGTGLAFF. The CDR3 coding sequence is TGCGCCAGCAGCTTGACCGGGACAGGCTTGGCTTTCTTT.

The DNA of the CDR3 is TGTGCCAGCAGCTTGGATGCTAGCGGCAGCTACAATGAGCAGTTCTTC. As protein: CASSLDASGSYNEQFF. The chain couples TRBV5-6 to TRBJ2-1; 7 bases are shared with TRBD2. CDR3 size: 16 residues. The germline V gene encodes CDR1 SGHDT and CDR2 YYEEEE. V lost 0 bases, J lost 3 bases, and 6 bases stayed unmatched.